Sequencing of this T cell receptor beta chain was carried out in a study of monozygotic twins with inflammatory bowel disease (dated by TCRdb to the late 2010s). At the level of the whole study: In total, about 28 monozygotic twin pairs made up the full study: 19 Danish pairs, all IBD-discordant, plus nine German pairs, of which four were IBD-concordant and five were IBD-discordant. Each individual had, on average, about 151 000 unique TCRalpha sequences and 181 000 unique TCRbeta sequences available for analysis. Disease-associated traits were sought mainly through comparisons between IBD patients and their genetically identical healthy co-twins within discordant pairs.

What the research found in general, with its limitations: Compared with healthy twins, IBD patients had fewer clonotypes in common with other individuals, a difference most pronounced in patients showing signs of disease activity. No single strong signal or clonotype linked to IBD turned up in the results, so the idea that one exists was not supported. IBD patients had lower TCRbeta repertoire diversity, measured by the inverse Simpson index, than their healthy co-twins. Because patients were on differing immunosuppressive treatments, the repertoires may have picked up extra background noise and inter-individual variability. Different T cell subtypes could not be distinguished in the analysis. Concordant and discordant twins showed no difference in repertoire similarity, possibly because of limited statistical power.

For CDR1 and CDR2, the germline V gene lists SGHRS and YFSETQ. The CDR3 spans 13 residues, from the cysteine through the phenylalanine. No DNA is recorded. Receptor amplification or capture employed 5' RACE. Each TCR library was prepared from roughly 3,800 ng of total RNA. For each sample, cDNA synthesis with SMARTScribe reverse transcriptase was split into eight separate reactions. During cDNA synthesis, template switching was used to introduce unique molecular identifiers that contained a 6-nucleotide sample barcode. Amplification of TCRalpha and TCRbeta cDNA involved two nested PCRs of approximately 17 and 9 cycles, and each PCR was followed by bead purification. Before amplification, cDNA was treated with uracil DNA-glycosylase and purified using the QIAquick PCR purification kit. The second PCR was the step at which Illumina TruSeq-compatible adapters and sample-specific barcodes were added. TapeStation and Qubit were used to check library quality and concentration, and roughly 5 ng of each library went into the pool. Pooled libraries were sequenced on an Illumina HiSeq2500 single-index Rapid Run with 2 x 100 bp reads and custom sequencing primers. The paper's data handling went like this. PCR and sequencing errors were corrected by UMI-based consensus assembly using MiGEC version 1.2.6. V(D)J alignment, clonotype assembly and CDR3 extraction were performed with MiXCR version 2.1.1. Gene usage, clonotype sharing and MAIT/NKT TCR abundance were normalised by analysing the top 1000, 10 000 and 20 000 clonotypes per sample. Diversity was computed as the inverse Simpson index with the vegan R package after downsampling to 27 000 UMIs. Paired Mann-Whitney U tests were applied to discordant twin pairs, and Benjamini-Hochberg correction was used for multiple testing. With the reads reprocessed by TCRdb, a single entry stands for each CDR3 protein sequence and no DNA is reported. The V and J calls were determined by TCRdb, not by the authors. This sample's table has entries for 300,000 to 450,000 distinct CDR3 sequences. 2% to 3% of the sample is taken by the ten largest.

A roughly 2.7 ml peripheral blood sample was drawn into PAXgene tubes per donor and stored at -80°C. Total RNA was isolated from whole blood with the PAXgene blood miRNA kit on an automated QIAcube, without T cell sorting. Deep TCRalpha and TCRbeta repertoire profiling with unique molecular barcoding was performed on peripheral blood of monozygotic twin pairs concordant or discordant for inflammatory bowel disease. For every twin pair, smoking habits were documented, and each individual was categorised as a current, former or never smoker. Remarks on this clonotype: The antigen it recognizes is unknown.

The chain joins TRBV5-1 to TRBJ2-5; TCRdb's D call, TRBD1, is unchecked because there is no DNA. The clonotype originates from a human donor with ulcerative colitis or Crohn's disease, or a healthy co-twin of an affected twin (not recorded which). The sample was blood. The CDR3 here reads CASSFDSQETQYF.